This T cell receptor (beta chain) was captured by sequencing in a study of blood T cells in healthy people across ages. The V and J ends lost 6 bases and 14 bases respectively, with 18 bases between them. CDR3 length: 11 amino acids. Germline V gene sequence: CDR1 SQVTM, CDR2 ANQGSEA. Primed by a sample-barcoded 5' primer and a J-beta primer mix, a second PCR proceeded for about 7 to 11 cycles. TCRdb called the 5' RACE reads again in MiXCR, with one record for every CDR3 protein. Of about 380,000 distinct CDR3 sequences listed, more than 45% are singletons. The chain recombines TRBV29-1 with TRBJ2-3; TRBD1 is a possible D gene (6 bases). Sequenced sample: blood. The receptor was isolated from a man aged 55 to 70 in good health. In nucleotides, the CDR3 is TGCAGCGTGAACTCACAGGGAGCTCCGTATTTT. This encodes CSVNSQGAPYF.